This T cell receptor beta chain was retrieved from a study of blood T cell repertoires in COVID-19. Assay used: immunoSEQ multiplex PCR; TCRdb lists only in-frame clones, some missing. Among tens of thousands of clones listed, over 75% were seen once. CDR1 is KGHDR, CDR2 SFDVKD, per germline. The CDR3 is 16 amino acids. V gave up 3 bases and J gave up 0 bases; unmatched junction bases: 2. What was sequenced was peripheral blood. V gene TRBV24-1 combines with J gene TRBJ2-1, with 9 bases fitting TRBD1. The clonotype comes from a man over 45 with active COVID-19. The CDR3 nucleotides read TGTGCCACCAGTGATGGGACAGGGAGCTCCTACAATGAGCAGTTCTTC. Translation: CATSDGTGSSYNEQFF.